The clone carrying this T cell receptor (beta chain) came up a few times. Antigen: not known. The assay was immunoSEQ multiplex PCR, and TCRdb's table has in-frame clones only and misses some. The table includes 20,000 or so clones, about 80% detected once. The sample is drawn from a study of OX40 agonist ivuxolimab in advanced cancers. Across the whole study: Aged roughly 23 to 79 with a mean of about 60 years, they were approximately 79% male.

Trimming shortened V by 6 bases and J by 11 bases, and 17 bases separated the two germline ends. The CDR3 loop spans 13 amino acids. CDR1 and CDR2 from the germline V gene are MNHEY and SMNVEV (reference sequence). Study outcomes and limitations: Patients who responded partially at 0.1-3.0 mg/kg showed clonal expansion ranking among the lowest. More expanded clones were seen, on average, in CD8+ T cells than in CD4+.

The material was CD4+ or CD8+ T cells sorted from blood, obtained in a trial of the OX40 agonist ivuxolimab. V and J are TRBV27 and TRBJ1-5, with a tentative D call TRBD1 (6 bases). This TCR came from an adult with an advanced solid tumor such as melanoma, head and neck, liver or kidney cancer. The CDR3 DNA sequence: TGTGCCAGCAGGGAGGGCGAGGGGGGGGCCCAGCATTTT. It specifies CASREGEGGAQHF.